The 29 T cell receptor beta chains below were found in one sample sequenced in a study of blood T cell repertoires in COVID-19. TCRdb keeps only in-frame clones here, not all; method: immunoSEQ multiplex PCR. Among under 200,000 clones, approximately 83% were seen once, and the ten largest hold 1.5%. Sequencing was carried out using peripheral blood. The receptors derive from a human donor in a cohort sampled during active COVID-19.

V and J are TRBV12-3 or TRBV12-4 and TRBJ1-5; no firm D call. The V and J ends lost 7 bases and 0 bases respectively, with 7 bases between them. The CDR3 has 13 amino acids. The CDR3 DNA reads as TGTGCCAGCAAACAGAATAGCAATCAGCCCCAGCATTTT. Protein sequence: CASKQNSNQPQHF.

The chain couples TRBV25-1 to TRBJ2-2; no firm D call. Trimming stripped 1 base from V and 2 bases from J, with 8 bases between. This CDR3 comprises 15 residues. Germline-derived CDR1 and CDR2 are MGHDK and SYGVNS. CDR3 region: CASSESRRNTGELFF. CDR3 sequence (DNA): TGTGCCAGCAGTGAATCCCGCAGAAACACCGGGGAGCTGTTTTTT.

The rearrangement joins TRBV7-3 to TRBJ2-2, with a possible D match to TRBD1 (5 bases). The CDR3 totals 14 residues. Per the germline V gene, CDR1 is SGHTA and CDR2 is FQGTGA. V was cut by 0 bases and J by 7 bases, with 9 bases left in between. In nucleotides, the CDR3 is TGTGCCAGCAGCTTAACAGGGGTAGGCGGGGAGCTGTTTTTT. It specifies CASSLTGVGGELFF. Full variable domain (missing parts from reference TRBV7-3 and TRBJ2-2): GAGVSQTPSNKVTEKGKYVELRCDPISGHTALYWYRQSLGQGPEFLIYFQGTGAADDSGLPNDRFFAVRPEGSVSTLKIQRTERGDSAVYLCASSLTGVGGELFFGEGSRLTVL.

The chain uses TRBV28 and TRBJ2-3, with D possibly being TRBD1 (6 bases). CDR1 is MDHEN, CDR2 SYDVKM, per germline. The ends were cut back, 6 bases at V and 3 bases at J, with 16 bases in the middle. The CDR3 covers 15 residues. CDR3 DNA: TGTGCCAGCAGAGGGACATCAGGAAGAACAGATACGCAGTATTTT. It codes for CASRGTSGRTDTQYF.

The rearrangement joins TRBV5-1 to TRBJ2-4, with a tentative D call TRBD1 (6 bases). This CDR3 region has 15 residues. In germline, CDR1 is SGHRS, CDR2 YFSETQ. Deletions cut 0 bases from V and 3 bases from J, with 10 bases between. CDR3 coding DNA: TGCGCCAGCAGCTTGGGCCCAGGGGTCAAAAACATTCAGTACTTC. Its translation is CASSLGPGVKNIQYF.

V and J are TRBV9 and TRBJ1-6; 9 bases align to TRBD1. J lost 5 bases, V lost 0 bases, and 0 bases had no gene match. Looked up from germline, CDR1 is SGDLS and CDR2 is YYNGEE. The length of the CDR3 is 15 residues. CDR3 protein: CASSVGQGDNSPLHF. CDR3 coding DNA: TGTGCCAGCAGCGTAGGACAGGGGGATAATTCACCCCTCCACTTT.

This rearrangement joins TRBV6-5 to TRBJ2-7; maybe TRBD2 (6 bases). The CDR3 is 12 residues long. V was clipped by 6 bases and J by 7 bases, with 13 bases between them. Germline V gene data show CDR1 as MNHEY and CDR2 as SVGAGI. CDR3 residues: CASSRRVGEQYF. CDR3 in DNA: TGTGCCAGCAGCAGGAGGGTAGGGGAGCAGTACTTC.

This chain links TRBV3-1 (or the pseudogene TRBV3-2) with TRBJ1-1; D not resolved. Trimming shortened V by 4 bases and J by 1 base, and 10 bases separated the two germline ends. Germline V CDR1 and CDR2: LGHDT, YNNKEL (reference sequence). The CDR3 sequence is 14 residues long. In nucleotides, the CDR3 is TGTGCCAGCAGCCGCACTACAAGGAACACTGAAGCTTTCTTT. This translates into CASSRTTRNTEAFF.

The chain recombines TRBV5-6 with TRBJ2-5; 9 bases line up with TRBD1. The CDR3 is 14 amino acids. CDR1 is SGHDT, CDR2 YYEEEE, per germline. Losses at the gene ends were 3 bases for V and 9 bases for J; bases not matched to a gene: 9. In nucleotides, the CDR3 is TGTGCCAGCAGCTCGCCGGGACAGGGTCGGTCCCAGTACTTC. Translated, it gives CASSSPGQGRSQYF.

This clone was detected only once. The gene calls are TRBV15 and TRBJ2-1; 10 positions agree with TRBD2. V lost 5 bases, J lost 7 bases, and 11 bases stayed unmatched. The CDR3 runs to 16 residues. Germline CDR1 reads LNHNV; CDR2 reads YYDKDF (reference sequence). The DNA of the CDR3 is TGTGCCACCAGCCCCCCTGGGGCTAGCGGGAGTAATGAGCAGTTCTTC. Translated: CATSPPGASGSNEQFF.

The chain carries TRBV4-1 and TRBJ1-3; 7 bases agree with TRBD1. With 4 bases clipped from V and 0 bases from J, the junction kept 6 bases outside the gene matches. The CDR3 sequence is 16 residues long. Germline V gene lookup returns CDR1 MGHRA and CDR2 YSYEKL. CDR3 region: CASSPEGASSGNTIYF. The CDR3, as DNA: TGCGCCAGCAGCCCGGAGGGGGCGAGCTCTGGAAACACCATATATTTT.

The V and J genes are TRBV28 and TRBJ1-1; TRBD1 might be the D (6 bases). Germline CDR1 reads MDHEN; CDR2 reads SYDVKM. V was shortened by 7 bases and J by 0 bases, with 15 bases between the two germline ends. This CDR3 spans 15 amino acids. The CDR3 DNA sequence: TGTGCCAGCACTCAAGGGGGGGGCATGAACACTGAAGCTTTCTTT. It yields the protein CASTQGGGMNTEAFF.

The V gene is TRBV2, the J gene TRBJ2-7; D is unresolved. The CDR3 runs to 14 residues. The V end lost 8 bases, the J end lost 0 bases, and 14 bases lay between the germline ends. Germline values: CDR1 SNHLY, CDR2 FYNNEI. The CDR3 loop is CASPRPPLSYEQYF. As DNA, the CDR3 is TGTGCCAGCCCCCGTCCTCCCCTCTCCTACGAGCAGTACTTC.

The CDR3 sequence is CASSQVTGRGTGELFF. The DNA for the CDR3 is TGTGCCAGCAGCCAAGTTACAGGGAGGGGCACCGGGGAGCTGTTTTTT. V and J are TRBV3-1 (or the pseudogene TRBV3-2) and TRBJ2-2; possibly TRBD2 for D (7 bases). Germline values: CDR1 LGHDT, CDR2 YNNKEL (reference sequence). The CDR3 extends over 16 amino acids. With 1 base removed from V and 4 bases from J, the gap between germline ends came to 13 bases.

This chain links TRBV9 with TRBJ1-3; D ambiguous. V lost 3 bases, J lost 4 bases, and 8 bases lay in between. Germline assignment: CDR1 SGDLS and CDR2 YYNGEE. This CDR3 is 13 amino acids long. This CDR3 is CASSDTRGNTIYF. The CDR3 nucleotides are TGTGCCAGCAGCGATACGAGAGGAAACACCATATATTTT. The full variable domain, completed using reference TRBV9 and TRBJ1-3, is DSGVTQTPKHLITATGQRVTLRCSPRSGDLSVYWYQQSLDQGLQFLIQYYNGEERAKGNILERFSAQQFPDLHSELNLSSLELGDSALYFCASSDTRGNTIYFGEGSWLTVV.

J is TRBJ1-6 and V is TRBV7-9; D is unclear. This CDR3 is built from 13 residues. V was clipped by 4 bases and J by 6 bases, with 7 bases between them. From germline, CDR1 is SEHNR and CDR2 FQNEAQ (reference sequence). The CDR3 loop is CASSSYGNSPLHF. The DNA of the CDR3 is TGTGCCAGCAGCTCTTACGGTAATTCACCCCTCCACTTT. The full variable domain, completed using reference TRBV7-9 and TRBJ1-6, is DTGVSQNPRHKITKRGQNVTFRCDPISEHNRLYWYRQTLGQGPEFLTYFQNEAQLEKSRLLSDRFSAERPKGSFSTLEIQRTEQGDSAMYLCASSSYGNSPLHFGNGTRLTVT.

The chain joins TRBV27 to TRBJ2-7, with a weak D call TRBD1 (5 bases). Germline CDR1 MNHEY, CDR2 SMNVEV (reference sequence). V was trimmed by 5 bases and J by 3 bases, leaving 11 bases between them. CDR3 length: 13 residues. DNA of the CDR3: TGTGCCAGCAGTATCGACAGCCTCTACGAGCAGTACTTC. It specifies CASSIDSLYEQYF.

V usage is TRBV19 and J usage is TRBJ2-6; D possibly corresponds to TRBD2 (6 bases). The V gene's germline CDR1 is LNHDA and CDR2 SQIVND (reference sequence). This CDR3 has 15 residues. The ends were cut back, 6 bases at V and 2 bases at J, with 11 bases in the middle. The CDR3 DNA sequence: TGTGCCAGTAGGGAGGGGAAGACTGGGGCCAACGTCCTGACTTTC. Translating it yields CASREGKTGANVLTF.

The V call is TRBV7-8, the J call TRBJ2-7; 7 bases are shared with TRBD2. The CDR3 has 15 residues. Germline CDR1 reads SGHVS; CDR2 reads FQNEAQ. The V and J ends lost 8 bases and 1 base, in that order; junction bases with no gene match: 11. CDR3 loop: CASFSGGEGSYEQYF. As DNA, the CDR3 is TGTGCCAGCTTTTCGGGGGGAGAGGGGTCCTACGAGCAGTACTTC.

This chain connects TRBV7-3 to TRBJ2-1; TRBD2 agrees at 7 bases. The trim removed 5 bases at V and 7 bases at J, leaving 11 bases unmatched. The V gene's germline CDR1 is SGHTA and CDR2 FQGTGA. The CDR3 runs 15 residues. This CDR3 reads CASSARLAGKNEQFF. As DNA, the CDR3 is TGTGCCAGCAGCGCCCGACTAGCCGGTAAGAATGAGCAGTTCTTC.

CDR3 amino acids: CAISRQGAGGTEAFF. CDR3 nucleotide sequence: TGTGCCATCAGTAGACAGGGGGCCGGTGGCACTGAAGCTTTCTTT. The rearrangement uses TRBV10-3 and TRBJ1-1; 10 bases map to TRBD1. The CDR3 length is 15 residues. The V gene end was trimmed by 5 bases and the J gene end by 4 bases; junction bases not matched to a gene: 7. From germline, CDR1 is ENHRY and CDR2 SYGVKD.

The V call is TRBV6-2 or TRBV6-3, the J call TRBJ2-7; tentatively, D is TRBD2 (5 bases). The CDR3 is made up of 15 amino acids. Trimming took off 6 bases at V and 0 bases at J, with 15 bases between the two ends. CDR1 and CDR2 from the germline V gene are MNHEY and SVGEGT. CDR3 nucleotide sequence: TGTGCCAGCAGCCTGACTACTCCTCCCTCCTACGAGCAGTACTTC. Translated, it gives CASSLTTPPSYEQYF.

This clone appeared a few times. DNA of the CDR3: TGTGCCACCAGCAGAGATCGCGTGGTGGGCCCAGATACGCAGTATTTT. It yields the protein CATSRDRVVGPDTQYF. V and J are TRBV15 and TRBJ2-3; D unresolved. Trimming took off 0 bases at V and 4 bases at J, with 14 bases between the two ends. The CDR3 covers 16 residues. Germline loops: CDR1 LNHNV, CDR2 YYDKDF (reference sequence).

The chain couples TRBV27 to TRBJ2-7; 11 positions match TRBD1. Trimming cost V 6 bases and J 5 bases; bases outside gene matches: 9. This CDR3 spans 15 amino acids. CDR1 is MNHEY, CDR2 SMNVEV, per germline (reference sequence). The CDR3 spells CASSVSGTGGHEQYF. As DNA, the CDR3 is TGTGCCAGCAGCGTATCCGGGACAGGGGGTCACGAGCAGTACTTC.

The V call is TRBV12-3 or TRBV12-4, the J call TRBJ1-5, with a possible D match to TRBD1 (5 bases). This CDR3 contains 13 residues. Between the trimmed V and J ends, which lost 8 bases and 3 bases, there was a span of 11 bases. CDR3 sequence reads: CASGGGDNQPQHF. Here the CDR3 DNA reads TGTGCCAGCGGGGGAGGAGACAATCAGCCCCAGCATTTT.

The chain recombines TRBV3-1 (or the pseudogene TRBV3-2) with TRBJ1-1, with TRBD1 matching 7 bases. With V trimmed by 0 bases and J by 1 base, 2 bases remained unmatched. Per germline, CDR1 LGHDT and CDR2 YNNKEL (reference sequence). This CDR3 comprises 15 residues. DNA for the CDR3: TGTGCCAGCAGCCAAGAGTCAGGGGGGAACACTGAAGCTTTCTTT. Its protein product is CASSQESGGNTEAFF.

This rearrangement joins TRBV9 to TRBJ2-7; no reliable D call. V was trimmed by 0 bases and J by 4 bases, leaving 8 bases between them. The CDR3 consists of 13 residues. CDR1 and CDR2 (germline): SGDLS, YYNGEE. The CDR3 nucleotides are TGTGCCAGCAGCGTAGATGTCGGGTACGAGCAGTACTTC. Amino acids: CASSVDVGYEQYF.

This clone was found once. The chain uses TRBV18 and TRBJ1-1; 11 bases align to TRBD1. The CDR3 spans 16 residues. The V gene's germline CDR1 is KGHSH and CDR2 LQKENI. J gave up 6 bases and V 3 bases, and 9 bases lay outside the gene matches. This CDR3 is CASSPLSPGQGAEAFF. CDR3 nucleotide sequence: TGTGCCAGCTCACCCCTCTCTCCGGGACAGGGGGCTGAAGCTTTCTTT.

This rearrangement joins TRBV9 to TRBJ1-6; D is possibly TRBD1 (6 bases). V was pared by 0 bases and J by 9 bases, with 13 bases between. Germline values: CDR1 SGDLS, CDR2 YYNGEE. CDR3 length: 15 amino acids. The CDR3 reads CASSVVGDTFSPLHF. CDR3 nucleotides: TGTGCCAGCAGCGTAGTGGGGGACACTTTTTCACCCCTCCACTTT. Filled out from reference TRBV9 and TRBJ1-6, the complete variable domain reads DSGVTQTPKHLITATGQRVTLRCSPRSGDLSVYWYQQSLDQGLQFLIQYYNGEERAKGNILERFSAQQFPDLHSELNLSSLELGDSALYFCASSVVGDTFSPLHFGNGTRLTVT.